The T cell receptor (beta chain) under discussion was sequenced for a study of OX40 agonist ivuxolimab in advanced cancers. Turning to the study itself: Ivuxolimab was delivered to patients intravenously every 2 weeks at doses spanning 0.01 to 10 mg/kg. Study-level results: The antigen specificity of the peripheral T cells (those that were expanded) was not determined.

CDR3 length equals 13 residues. Per the germline V gene, CDR1 is MNHNS and CDR2 is SASEGT. V gave up 2 bases and J gave up 2 bases, with 4 bases separating them. As concerns this clone: Its specificity is not known.

Measured with immunoSEQ multiplex PCR; TCRdb has only the in-frame clones, and not every one. The repertoire consists of around 97,000 clones, with roughly four fifths occurring once and the leading ten covering roughly 5%. The sequence came from an adult with an advanced solid tumor such as melanoma, head and neck, liver or kidney cancer. Specimen: CD4+ or CD8+ T cells sorted from blood, collected in a trial of the OX40 agonist ivuxolimab. The V call is TRBV6-1, the J call TRBJ1-5; D uncertain. Here the CDR3 reads CASSEIGNQPQHF. The CDR3, as DNA: TGTGCCAGCAGTGAAATCGGCAATCAGCCCCAGCATTTT.